This T cell receptor beta chain is drawn from a study of cytomegalovirus exposure and HLA in healthy donors. Study conclusions and caveats: Immune exposure information comprised only CMV serostatus.

There are 12 residues in the CDR3. Germline V CDR1 and CDR2: SQVTM, ANQGSEA. Regarding this clone: Its specificity is unknown. Its ends do not fully match the called genes, so a read error is possible. Additional DNA sequences in this sample encode the identical CDR3.

The PCR ran on 60 Vbeta and 13 Jbeta primers. TCRdb keeps only in-frame clones here, not all; method: immunoSEQ multiplex PCR. The sample data list approximately 50,000 clones. The receptor's source is a female donor in good health and CMV-seronegative. This chain joins TRBV29-1 and TRBJ1-1, with no clear D. Specimen: PBMCs. As DNA, the CDR3 is TGCAGCGTAGCGAAGGCAAACGCTGAGGCTTTCTTT. Encoded protein: CSVAKANAEAFF. The whole variable domain, remainder taken from reference TRBV29-1 and TRBJ1-1, is SAVISQKPSRDICQRGTSLTIQCQVDSQVTMMFWYRQQPGQSLTLIATANQGSEATYESGFVIDKFPISRPNLTFSTLTVSNMSPEDSSIYLCSVAKANAEAFFGQGTRLTVV.